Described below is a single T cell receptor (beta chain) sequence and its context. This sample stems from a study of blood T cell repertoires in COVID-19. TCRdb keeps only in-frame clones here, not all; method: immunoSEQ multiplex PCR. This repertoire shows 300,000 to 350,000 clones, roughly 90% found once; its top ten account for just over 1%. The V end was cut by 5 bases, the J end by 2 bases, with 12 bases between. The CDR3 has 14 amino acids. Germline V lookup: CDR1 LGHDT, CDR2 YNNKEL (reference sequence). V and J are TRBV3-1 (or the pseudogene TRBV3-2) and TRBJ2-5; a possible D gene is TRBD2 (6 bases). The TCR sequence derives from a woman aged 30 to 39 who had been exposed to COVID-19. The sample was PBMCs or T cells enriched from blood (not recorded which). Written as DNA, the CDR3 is TGTGCCAGCAGCTTGGGACTGCAACAAGAGACCCAGTACTTC. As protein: CASSLGLQQETQYF.